One T cell receptor (beta chain) is described in this entry. The record originates from a study of blood T cell repertoires in COVID-19. The wider study: Italy, Spain and the United States were the sources of the convalescent and acute COVID-19 samples. In each case, the material was cDNA or gDNA derived from T cells, B-cell-depleted T cells, or PBMCs.

Two consecutive negative NP/OP PCR tests, clearance, or resolved symptoms defined Cohort 3 recovery. Original data processing: Estimation of nucleated cell counts was performed using reference gene primer amplification. The repertoire was sequenced with immunoSEQ multiplex PCR; TCRdb's copy has only in-frame clones and lacks some. The V and J calls and clone size come from that table; D and trimming were worked out from the DNA. Seen here are under 250,000 clones, roughly 85% observed once, and the top ten hold roughly 10%. Material for sequencing was PBMCs or T cells enriched from blood (not recorded which). The receptor was derived from a man younger than 45 who had recovered from COVID-19.

CDR3 bases: TGTGCTAGTGGTTTCGGTCAGGGGGGCTACGAGCAGTACTTC. This translates into CASGFGQGGYEQYF. J is TRBJ2-7 and V is TRBV12-5, with D perhaps TRBD1 (7 bases). Trimming took off 3 bases at V and 3 bases at J, with 12 bases between the two ends. The germline gives CDR1 LGHNT, CDR2 FRNRAP. The CDR3 is 14 residues long.